The entry below gives a single T cell receptor (beta chain) sequence along with its context. What it recognizes is unknown. Within the sample, other DNA sequences also encode this same CDR3. Assay used: immunoSEQ multiplex PCR; TCRdb lists only in-frame clones, some missing. The sample carries approximately 5,200 clones, 35% to 55% recorded once. The source of the sample is a study of T cells in localized non-small cell lung cancer. Findings of the study overall: Among the top 100 tumor clones, a median roughly 57 appeared in adjacent lung. Higher blood T cell density tracked longer overall survival. As only one tumor region underwent sequencing, heterogeneity remains possible. Tumor trailed uninvolved adjacent lung in T cell clonality, which peaked there.

The sequenced sample was lung tumor tissue, obtained before any cancer treatment. The sequence was collected from a man aged 40-75 years with stage I lung adenocarcinoma.

The CDR3 DNA sequence: TGTGCCAGCAGTTTTCTTTCGGGGACAGATACGCAGTATTTT. Translated: CASSFLSGTDTQYF. The chain employs TRBV28 and TRBJ2-3; maybe TRBD2 (5 bases). Germline V gene sequence: CDR1 MDHEN, CDR2 SYDVKM. The V end lost 3 bases, the J end lost 3 bases, and 10 bases lay between the germline ends. This CDR3 contains 14 residues.